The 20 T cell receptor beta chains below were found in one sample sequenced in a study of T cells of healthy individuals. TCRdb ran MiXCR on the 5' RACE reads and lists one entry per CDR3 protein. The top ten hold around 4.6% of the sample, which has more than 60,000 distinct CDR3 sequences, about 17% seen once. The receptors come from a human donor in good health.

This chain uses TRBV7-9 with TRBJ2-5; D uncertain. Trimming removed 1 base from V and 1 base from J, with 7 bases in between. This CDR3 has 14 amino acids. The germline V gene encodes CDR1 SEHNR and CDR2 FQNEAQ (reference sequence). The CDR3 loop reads CASSLEALQETQYF. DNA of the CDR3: TGTGCCAGCAGCTTAGAAGCCCTCCAAGAGACCCAGTACTTC.

The chain's CDR3 is CSVQDWGPGTQYF. DNA for the CDR3: TGCAGCGTTCAGGACTGGGGCCCCGGCACGCAGTATTTT. The chain uses TRBV29-1 and TRBJ2-3, with D possibly being TRBD1 or TRBD2 (5 bases each). The CDR3 spans 13 residues. V was shortened by 5 bases and J by 9 bases, with 18 bases between the two germline ends. CDR1 is SQVTM and CDR2 is ANQGSEA in the germline V gene.

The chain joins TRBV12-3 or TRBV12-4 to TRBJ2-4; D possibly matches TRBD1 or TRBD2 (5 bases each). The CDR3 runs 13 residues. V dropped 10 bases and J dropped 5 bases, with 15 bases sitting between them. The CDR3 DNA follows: TGTGCCACGAGGTGGGGGAGCCAAAACATTCAGTACTTC. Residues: CATRWGSQNIQYF.

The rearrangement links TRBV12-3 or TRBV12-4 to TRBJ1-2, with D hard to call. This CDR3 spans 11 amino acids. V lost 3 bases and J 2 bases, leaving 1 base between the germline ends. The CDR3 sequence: CASSLNYGYTF. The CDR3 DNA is TGTGCCAGCAGTTTGAACTATGGCTACACCTTC.

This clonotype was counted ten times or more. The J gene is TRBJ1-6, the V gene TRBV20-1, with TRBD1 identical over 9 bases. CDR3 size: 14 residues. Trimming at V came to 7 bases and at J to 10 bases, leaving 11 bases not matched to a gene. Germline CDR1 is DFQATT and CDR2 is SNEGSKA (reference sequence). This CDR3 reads CSVLGQGSLSPLHF. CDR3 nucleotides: TGCAGTGTACTAGGACAGGGGTCTCTCTCACCCCTCCACTTT.

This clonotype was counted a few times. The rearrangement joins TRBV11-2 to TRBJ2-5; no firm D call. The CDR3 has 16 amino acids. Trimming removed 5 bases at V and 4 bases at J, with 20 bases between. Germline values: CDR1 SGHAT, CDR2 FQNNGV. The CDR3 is CASSPPSFRPRETQYF. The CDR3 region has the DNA TGTGCCAGCAGCCCCCCCTCGTTCCGGCCCAGAGAGACCCAGTACTTC.

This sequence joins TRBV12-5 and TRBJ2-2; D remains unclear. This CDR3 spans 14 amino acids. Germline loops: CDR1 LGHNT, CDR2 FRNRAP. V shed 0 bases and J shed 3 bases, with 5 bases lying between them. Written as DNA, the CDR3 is TGTGCTAGTGGTTTGGTAGCGTACACCGGGGAGCTGTTTTTT. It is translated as CASGLVAYTGELFF. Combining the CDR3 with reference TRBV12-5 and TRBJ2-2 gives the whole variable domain DARVTQTPRHKVTEMGQEVTMRCQPILGHNTVFWYRQTMMQGLELLAYFRNRAPLDDSGMPKDRFSAEMPDATLATLKIQPSEPRDSAVYFCASGLVAYTGELFFGEGSRLTVL.

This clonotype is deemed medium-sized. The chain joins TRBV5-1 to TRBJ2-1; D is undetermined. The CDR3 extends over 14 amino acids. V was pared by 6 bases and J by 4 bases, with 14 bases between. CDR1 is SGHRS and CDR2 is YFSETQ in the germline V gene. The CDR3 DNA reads TGCGCCAGCACCCCTAGTGGCGGATACAATGAGCAGTTCTTC. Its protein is CASTPSGGYNEQFF.

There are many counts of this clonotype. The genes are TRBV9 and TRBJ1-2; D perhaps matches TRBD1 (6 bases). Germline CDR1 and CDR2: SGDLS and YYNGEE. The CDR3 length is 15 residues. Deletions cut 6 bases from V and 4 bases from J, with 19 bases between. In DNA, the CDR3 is TGTGCCAGCATCCGACGCCGGGACACTGGCTATGGCTACACCTTC. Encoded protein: CASIRRRDTGYGYTF.

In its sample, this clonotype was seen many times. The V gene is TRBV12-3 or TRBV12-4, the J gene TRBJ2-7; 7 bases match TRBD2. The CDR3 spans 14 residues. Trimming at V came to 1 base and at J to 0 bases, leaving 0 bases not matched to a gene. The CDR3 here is CASSLGGGSYEQYF. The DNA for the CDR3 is TGTGCCAGCAGTTTAGGGGGGGGCTCCTACGAGCAGTACTTC.

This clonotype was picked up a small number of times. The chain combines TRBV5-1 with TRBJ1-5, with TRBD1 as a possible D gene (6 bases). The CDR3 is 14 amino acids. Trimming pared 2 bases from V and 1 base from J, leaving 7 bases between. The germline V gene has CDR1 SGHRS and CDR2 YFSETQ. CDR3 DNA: TGCGCCAGCAGCTTAGGGGGGAGCAATCAGCCCCAGCATTTT. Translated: CASSLGGSNQPQHF.

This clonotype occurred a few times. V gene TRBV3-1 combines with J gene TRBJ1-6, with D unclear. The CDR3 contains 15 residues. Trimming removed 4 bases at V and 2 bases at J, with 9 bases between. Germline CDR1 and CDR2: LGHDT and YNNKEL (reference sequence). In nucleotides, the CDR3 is TGTGCCAGCAGCCTGCGGGATGCCTATAATTCACCCCTCCACTTT. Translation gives CASSLRDAYNSPLHF.

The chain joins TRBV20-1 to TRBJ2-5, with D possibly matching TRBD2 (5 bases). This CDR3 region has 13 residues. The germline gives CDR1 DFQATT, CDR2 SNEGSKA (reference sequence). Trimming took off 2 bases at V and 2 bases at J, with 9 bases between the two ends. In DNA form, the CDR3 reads TGCAGTGCTAGAACGGAGGCACAAGAGACCCAGTACTTC. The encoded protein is CSARTEAQETQYF.

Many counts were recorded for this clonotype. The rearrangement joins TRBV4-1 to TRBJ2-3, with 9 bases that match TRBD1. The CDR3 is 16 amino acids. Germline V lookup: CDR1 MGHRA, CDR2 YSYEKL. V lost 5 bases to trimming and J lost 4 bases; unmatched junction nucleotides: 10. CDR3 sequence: CASSTQQGAVSDTQYF. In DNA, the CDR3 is TGCGCCAGCAGCACCCAACAGGGGGCAGTGTCAGATACGCAGTATTTT.

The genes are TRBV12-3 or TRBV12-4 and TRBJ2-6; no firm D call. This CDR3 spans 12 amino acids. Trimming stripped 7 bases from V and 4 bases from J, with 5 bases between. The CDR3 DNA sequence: TGTGCCAGCACCCCCGGGGCCAACGTCCTGACTTTC. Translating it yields CASTPGANVLTF.

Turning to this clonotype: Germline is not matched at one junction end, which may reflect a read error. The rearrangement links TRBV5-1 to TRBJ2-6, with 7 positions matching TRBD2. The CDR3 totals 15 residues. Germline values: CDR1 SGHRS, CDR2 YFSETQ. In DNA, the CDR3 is TGCGCCAGCGGCTTCGGGGGGTCCGGGGCCAACGTCCTGACTTTC. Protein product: CASGFGGSGANVLTF.

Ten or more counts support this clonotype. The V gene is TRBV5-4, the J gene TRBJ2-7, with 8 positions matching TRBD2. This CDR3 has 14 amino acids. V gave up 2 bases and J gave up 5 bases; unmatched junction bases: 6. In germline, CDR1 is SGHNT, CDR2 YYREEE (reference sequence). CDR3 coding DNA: TGTGCCAGCAGCTTTGAGCGGGGGATTGACGAGCAGTACTTC. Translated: CASSFERGIDEQYF. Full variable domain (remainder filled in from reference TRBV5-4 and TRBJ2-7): ETGVTQSPTHLIKTRGQQVTLRCSSQSGHNTVSWYQQALGQGPQFIFQYYREEENGRGNFPPRFSGLQFPNYSSELNVNALELDDSALYLCASSFERGIDEQYFGPGTRLTVT.

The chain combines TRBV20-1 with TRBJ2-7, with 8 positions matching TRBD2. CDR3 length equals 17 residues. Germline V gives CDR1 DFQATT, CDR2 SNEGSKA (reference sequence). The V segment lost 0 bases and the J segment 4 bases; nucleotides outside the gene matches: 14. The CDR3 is CSARDRGLGGVVYEQYF. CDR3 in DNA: TGCAGTGCTAGAGATCGGGGACTAGGCGGGGTGGTATACGAGCAGTACTTC.

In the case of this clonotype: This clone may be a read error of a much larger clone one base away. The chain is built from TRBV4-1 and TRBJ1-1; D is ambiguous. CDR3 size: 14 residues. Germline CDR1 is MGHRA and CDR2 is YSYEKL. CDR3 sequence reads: CTSSQERRNTEAFF. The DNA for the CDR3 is TGCACCAGCAGCCAAGAACGCAGGAACACTGAAGCTTTCTTT.

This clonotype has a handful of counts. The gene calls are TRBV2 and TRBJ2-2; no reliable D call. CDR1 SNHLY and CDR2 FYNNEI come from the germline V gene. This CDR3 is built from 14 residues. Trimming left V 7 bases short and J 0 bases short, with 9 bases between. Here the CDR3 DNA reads TGTGCCAGCATTTTGTCCGCGAACACCGGGGAGCTGTTTTTT. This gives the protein CASILSANTGELFF. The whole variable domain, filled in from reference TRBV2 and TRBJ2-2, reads EPEVTQTPSHQVTQMGQEVILRCVPISNHLYFYWYRQILGQKVEFLVSFYNNEISEKSEIFDDQFSVERPDGSNFTLKIRSTKLEDSAMYFCASILSANTGELFFGEGSRLTVL.